The 31 T cell receptor beta chains below all came from one sample that was sequenced in a study of radiation and T cells in renal cell carcinoma. The time point here: blood 2 weeks post-SBRT. Treatment given: 15 Gy SBRT to primary tumor, nephrectomy 4 weeks later. Sequencing used immunoSEQ multiplex PCR; TCRdb keeps in-frame clones, though not all of them. The table lists over 55,000 clones, roughly 79% of them singletons. This specimen consisted of blood, obtained from a patient whose treatment included radiotherapy and nephrectomy. These receptors were collected from a man between 60 and 75 years old with renal cell carcinoma.

This clone has a handful of counts. The J gene is TRBJ1-1, the V gene TRBV10-3; TRBD1 might be the D (5 bases). Trimming removed 0 bases from V and 11 bases from J, with 16 bases in between. Germline assignment: CDR1 ENHRY and CDR2 SYGVKD. The CDR3 loop spans 14 amino acids. Written as DNA, the CDR3 is TGTGCCATCAGTGAGTCAAATAGGGACCATGGGGCTTTCTTT. It codes for CAISESNRDHGAFF.

This chain joins TRBV10-2 and TRBJ2-7; TRBD2 matches 9 bases. V was pared by 0 bases and J by 6 bases, with 6 bases of the junction left unmatched. The germline gives CDR1 WSHSY, CDR2 SAAADI. The CDR3 runs 15 residues. The CDR3 DNA is TGCGCCAGCAGTGAGTCATCTAGCGGGGAGTTCGAGCAGTACGTC. This sequence encodes CASSESSSGEFEQYV.

This clone was picked up one time. The chain joins TRBV29-1 to TRBJ2-5; 10 bases line up with TRBD2. The CDR3 consists of 13 residues. In germline, CDR1 is SQVTM, CDR2 ANQGSEA. The V gene end was trimmed by 4 bases and the J gene end by 5 bases; junction bases not matched to a gene: 4. In DNA, the CDR3 is TGCAGCGTTGGGGCTAGCGGGAGTGAGACCCAGTACTTC. It specifies CSVGASGSETQYF.

The chain has TRBV11-2 and TRBJ2-3; the D is unclear. Trimming removed 5 bases from V and 7 bases from J, with 10 bases in between. The CDR3 runs 12 residues. Germline V gene lookup returns CDR1 SGHAT and CDR2 FQNNGV. This chain's CDR3 is CASSPFRNTQYF. Here the CDR3 DNA reads TGTGCCAGCAGCCCGTTTCGAAATACGCAGTATTTT.

This clone was observed a few times. This chain links TRBV13 with TRBJ1-2; D is unresolved. CDR3 length: 11 amino acids. Germline V gives CDR1 PRHDT, CDR2 FYEKMQ (reference sequence). V gave up 5 bases and J gave up 8 bases, with 9 bases separating them. In nucleotides, the CDR3 is TGTGCCAGCAGCCGATCCTTAGGCTACACCTTC. This sequence encodes CASSRSLGYTF.

The chain joins TRBV7-6 to TRBJ2-1; D is undetermined. Germline CDR1 SGHVS, CDR2 FNYEAQ. The CDR3 is 12 amino acids. V was trimmed by 8 bases and J by 2 bases, leaving 7 bases between them. The CDR3 sequence: CASRPAYNEQFF. The CDR3 nucleotides read TGTGCCAGCCGCCCGGCCTACAATGAGCAGTTCTTC.

The gene calls are TRBV7-2 and TRBJ2-2; 15 nucleotides line up with TRBD2. Germline trimming cut 5 bases from V and 5 bases from J; bases unmatched to any gene: 3. The CDR3 totals 16 residues. Germline CDR1 reads SGHTA; CDR2 reads FQGNSA. The CDR3 loop is CASSPGLAGGTGELFF. CDR3 sequence (DNA): TGTGCCAGCAGCCCGGGACTAGCGGGAGGTACCGGGGAGCTGTTTTTT.

This clone was seen ten or more times. The CDR3 coding sequence is TGTGCCAGCCGGGACACATGGAACACTGAAGCTTTCTTT. Translation: CASRDTWNTEAFF. V usage is TRBV19 and J usage is TRBJ1-1; D perhaps matches TRBD1 (6 bases). The V and J ends lost 9 bases and 1 base respectively, with 12 bases between them. Germline V CDR1 and CDR2: LNHDA, SQIVND (reference sequence). The CDR3 is made up of 13 amino acids.

This chain connects TRBV6-5 to TRBJ1-1, with D perhaps matching TRBD1 (5 bases). From germline, CDR1 is MNHEY and CDR2 SVGAGI. V was trimmed by 2 bases and J by 9 bases, leaving 19 bases between them. This CDR3 has 15 residues. CDR3 region: CASSYVGLGPRQAFF. CDR3 sequence (DNA): TGTGCCAGCAGTTACGTGGGTTTGGGGCCGAGGCAAGCTTTCTTT.

The chain links TRBV5-6 to TRBJ1-6; 8 nucleotides line up with TRBD1. Germline V gene sequence: CDR1 SGHDT, CDR2 YYEEEE. V shed 2 bases, J shed 14 bases, and the junction held 12 bases outside the gene matches. The CDR3 extends over 15 amino acids. Here the CDR3 DNA reads TGTGCCAGCAGCTTTGGCGCAGGGGGCGTTTTTGCCCTCCACTTT. Translation: CASSFGAGGVFALHF. Together with reference TRBV5-6 and TRBJ1-6, the CDR3 gives the full variable domain: DAGVTQSPTHLIKTRGQQVTLRCSPKSGHDTVSWYQQALGQGPQFIFQYYEEEERQRGNFPDRFSGHQFPNYSSELNVNALLLGDSALYLCASSFGAGGVFALHFGNGTRLTVT.

The V and J genes are TRBV10-2 and TRBJ2-5; 8 nucleotides line up with TRBD2. Unmatched junction bases numbered 1, after V lost 2 bases and J lost 2 bases. Germline assignment: CDR1 WSHSY and CDR2 SAAADI. There are 14 residues in the CDR3. CDR3 in amino acids: CASSETSGQETQYF. In DNA form, the CDR3 reads TGCGCCAGCAGTGAGACTAGCGGACAAGAGACCCAGTACTTC.

The chain links TRBV5-1 to TRBJ1-1; maybe TRBD1 (5 bases). The CDR3 loop spans 14 amino acids. Trimming took off 4 bases at V and 3 bases at J, with 13 bases between the two ends. Germline V gene data show CDR1 as SGHRS and CDR2 as YFSETQ. CDR3 in amino acids: CASSTPGVHTEAFF. CDR3 nucleotide sequence: TGCGCCAGCAGCACACCGGGGGTCCACACTGAAGCTTTCTTT.

The V and J genes are TRBV21-1 and TRBJ1-2; the table's D call of TRBD1 was not tested on the DNA. TRBV21-1 is a pseudogene. This CDR3 comprises 15 residues. CDR3 amino acids: CASSTRWPGHRGYTF. The CDR3 DNA reads TGTGCCAGCAGCACTCGGTGGCCGGGACATCGAGGCTACACCTTC.

This chain joins TRBV19 and TRBJ2-5; D not resolved. V was clipped by 0 bases and J by 5 bases, with 4 bases between them. The CDR3 is 12 amino acids. Germline values: CDR1 LNHDA, CDR2 SQIVND (reference sequence). CDR3 protein: CASSIDGETQYF. The CDR3 DNA follows: TGTGCCAGTAGTATAGATGGGGAGACCCAGTACTTC. The full variable domain, in which reference TRBV19 and TRBJ2-5 provide the parts outside the CDR3, is DGGITQSPKYLFRKEGQNVTLSCEQNLNHDAMYWYRQDPGQGLRLIYYSQIVNDFQKGDIAEGYSVSREKKESFPLTVTSAQKNPTAFYLCASSIDGETQYFGPGTRLLVL.

This clone was seen more than once but under ten times. The chain combines TRBV28 with TRBJ1-1; tentative D call: TRBD1 (6 bases). Germline V lookup: CDR1 MDHEN, CDR2 SYDVKM. Between the trimmed V and J ends, which lost 1 base and 3 bases, there was a span of 12 bases. The CDR3 consists of 15 residues. The DNA of the CDR3 is TGTGCCAGCAGTTTATTTTCGGGGGCTTACACTGAAGCTTTCTTT. It translates to CASSLFSGAYTEAFF.

This chain connects TRBV7-6 to TRBJ2-2, with TRBD2 identical over 11 bases. The germline gives CDR1 SGHVS, CDR2 FNYEAQ. This CDR3 has 16 residues. Trimming removed 2 bases from V and 3 bases from J; junction bases left unmatched: 2. CDR3 loop: CASSLRLAGYTGELFF. The CDR3 nucleotides read TGTGCCAGCAGCTTACGACTAGCGGGGTACACCGGGGAGCTGTTTTTT.

This chain uses TRBV9 with TRBJ2-3; D is unresolved. Trimming pared 4 bases from V and 3 bases from J, leaving 6 bases between. The CDR3 is made up of 12 amino acids. Per germline, CDR1 SGDLS and CDR2 YYNGEE. The CDR3 sequence is CASSSRTDTQYF. The DNA of the CDR3 is TGTGCCAGCAGCTCCCGTACAGATACGCAGTATTTT.

This chain connects TRBV2 to TRBJ2-1; weak D call: TRBD1 (6 bases). The CDR3 totals 15 residues. With 4 bases removed from V and 6 bases from J, the gap between germline ends came to 16 bases. Germline V CDR1 and CDR2: SNHLY, FYNNEI. This CDR3 reads CASSGTGGSGNEQFF. In DNA form, the CDR3 reads TGTGCCAGCAGTGGGACTGGGGGCAGCGGCAATGAGCAGTTCTTC.

The chain carries TRBV20-1 and TRBJ2-7; a possible D gene is TRBD1 (6 bases). V was cut by 3 bases and J by 3 bases, with 6 bases left in between. The germline V gene has CDR1 DFQATT and CDR2 SNEGSKA (reference sequence). The CDR3 runs 11 residues. The CDR3 sequence is CSARTGYEQYF. CDR3 bases: TGCAGTGCTAGGACAGGCTACGAGCAGTACTTC.

V gene TRBV7-8 combines with J gene TRBJ1-6; D is undetermined. This CDR3 contains 15 residues. Germline V gives CDR1 SGHVS, CDR2 FQNEAQ. The V end was cut by 1 base, the J end by 10 bases, with 14 bases between. The CDR3 region is CASSLGSGPNSPLHF. CDR3 coding DNA: TGTGCCAGCAGCTTAGGATCGGGCCCCAACTCACCCCTCCACTTT.

This rearrangement joins TRBV19 to TRBJ2-2; D is undetermined. The V and J ends lost 5 bases and 3 bases respectively, with 10 bases between them. The CDR3 spans 14 residues. Germline CDR1 LNHDA, CDR2 SQIVND (reference sequence). CDR3 loop: CASSQVRDTGELFF. DNA for the CDR3: TGTGCCAGTAGTCAAGTTCGGGACACCGGGGAGCTGTTTTTT.

V usage is TRBV19 and J usage is TRBJ1-2, with TRBD1 matching 8 bases. This CDR3 contains 15 residues. The germline gives CDR1 LNHDA, CDR2 SQIVND (reference sequence). V shed 1 base and J 4 bases; nucleotides not matched to a gene: 5. CDR3 protein: CASSIVNRGAYGYTF. CDR3 DNA sequence: TGTGCCAGTAGTATAGTAAACAGGGGGGCCTATGGCTACACCTTC. The whole variable domain, filled in from reference TRBV19 and TRBJ1-2, reads DGGITQSPKYLFRKEGQNVTLSCEQNLNHDAMYWYRQDPGQGLRLIYYSQIVNDFQKGDIAEGYSVSREKKESFPLTVTSAQKNPTAFYLCASSIVNRGAYGYTFGSGTRLTVV.

The chain recombines TRBV10-2 with TRBJ2-2; the D gene is possibly TRBD2 (6 bases). Germline values: CDR1 WSHSY, CDR2 SAAADI. The CDR3 has 14 amino acids. Trimming removed 7 bases from V and 4 bases from J, with 13 bases in between. The CDR3 spells CASILGGFTGELFF. In DNA form, the CDR3 reads TGCGCCAGCATTCTCGGAGGGTTCACCGGGGAGCTGTTTTTT.

The V gene is TRBV11-3, the J gene TRBJ2-1; TRBD2 matches 9 bases. This CDR3 has 15 amino acids. The junction had 6 bases not matched to a gene; V was cut back by 3 bases and J by 6 bases. Germline loops: CDR1 SGHNT, CDR2 YENEEA. CDR3 in amino acids: CASSFLLAGTNEQFF. The CDR3 DNA follows: TGTGCCAGCAGCTTCCTGCTAGCGGGAACCAATGAGCAGTTCTTC.

CDR3 amino acids: CASSVGGSPDTQYF. The CDR3 DNA is TGCGCCAGCAGTGTTGGGGGGAGTCCAGATACGCAGTATTTT. V is TRBV10-1 and J is TRBJ2-3; D possibly corresponds to TRBD2 (6 bases). Germline values: CDR1 WNHNN, CDR2 SYGVQD (reference sequence). Trimming pared 4 bases from V and 4 bases from J, leaving 12 bases between. The CDR3 runs 14 residues.

V and J are TRBV6-6 and TRBJ1-5; 7 bases align to TRBD1. Looked up from germline, CDR1 is MNHNY and CDR2 is SVGAGI (reference sequence). The J segment lost 3 bases and the V segment lost 4 bases, leaving 9 bases of the junction unmatched. This CDR3 is built from 16 residues. The CDR3 protein is CASSSPGTDPNQPQHF. CDR3 nucleotides: TGTGCCAGCAGTTCCCCCGGGACAGACCCCAATCAGCCCCAGCATTTT.

This clone was recorded a few times. The CDR3 protein is CASSIGGAGGDPSNQPQHF. In DNA form, the CDR3 reads TGTGCCAGTAGTATCGGTGGGGCAGGGGGGGATCCAAGCAATCAGCCCCAGCATTTT. The chain is built from TRBV19 and TRBJ1-5; TRBD1 agrees at 7 bases. Trimming removed 3 bases from V and 1 base from J; junction bases left unmatched: 15. Looked up from germline, CDR1 is LNHDA and CDR2 is SQIVND (reference sequence). The CDR3 is 19 amino acids.

The chain joins TRBV19 to TRBJ1-5; 7 nucleotides agree with TRBD1. This CDR3 contains 14 residues. Germline lookup yields CDR1 LNHDA and CDR2 SQIVND (reference sequence). Trimming took 6 bases from V and 5 from J; bases not matched to a gene: 7. The CDR3 DNA sequence: TGTGCCAGTAGCCCAAGGGGGCGTGATCAGCCCCAGCATTTT. It codes for CASSPRGRDQPQHF.

The chain recombines TRBV28 with TRBJ1-2; D unclear. Trimming took off 5 bases at V and 2 bases at J, with 6 bases between the two ends. This CDR3 contains 12 residues. CDR1 is MDHEN, CDR2 SYDVKM, per germline. CDR3 nucleotides: TGTGCCAGCAGTAGGCCGAACTATGGCTACACCTTC. It codes for CASSRPNYGYTF.

This clone was recorded only once. This chain uses TRBV5-1 with TRBJ1-1; the D is unclear. In germline, CDR1 is SGHRS, CDR2 YFSETQ. V lost 2 bases and J 3 bases, leaving 11 bases between the germline ends. The CDR3 covers 14 residues. The chain's CDR3 is CASSLVAKDTEAFF. As DNA, the CDR3 is TGCGCCAGCAGCTTAGTGGCGAAGGACACTGAAGCTTTCTTT.

This clone was counted between two and nine times. The genes are TRBV6-5 and TRBJ1-1; 8 positions agree with TRBD1. The CDR3 runs 15 residues. CDR1 is MNHEY, CDR2 SVGAGI, per germline. Trimming cost V 7 bases and J 0 bases; bases outside gene matches: 7. The DNA of the CDR3 is TGTGCCAGCAAGACAGGGGAAATGTTGAACACTGAAGCTTTCTTT. It specifies CASKTGEMLNTEAFF.